These 13 T cell receptor beta chains were sequenced from one sample in a study of T cell repertoires in cytomegalovirus infection. Each CDR3 protein gets one entry after TCRdb re-called the reads with MiXCR. This sample has 290,000 or so distinct CDR3 sequences; 25% occur once, and the top ten carry more than 11%. Sequencing input: PBMCs. These TCRs come from a human donor in good health (CMV status not recorded). Some clones in this sample may be carry-over from other donors' samples.

J is TRBJ2-7 and V is TRBV19, with D possibly being TRBD2 (5 bases). Trimming pared 10 bases from V and 4 bases from J, leaving 17 bases between. Germline V gene sequence: CDR1 LNHDA, CDR2 SQIVND (reference sequence). This CDR3 contains 13 residues. DNA for the CDR3: TGTGCCACCGCGAGGGATTTTAAGTACGAGCAGTACTTC. Its translation is CATARDFKYEQYF.

The chain recombines TRBV6-6 with TRBJ1-3; a possible D gene is TRBD1 (6 bases). Germline CDR1 and CDR2: MNHNY and SVGAGI (reference sequence). The CDR3 extends over 16 amino acids. The germline V and J ends were trimmed by 7 bases and 1 base, with 17 bases remaining between them. This chain's CDR3 is CASTGTWLPSGNTIYF. The CDR3 DNA is TGTGCCAGCACCGGGACATGGTTGCCGTCTGGAAACACCATATATTTT.

The V and J genes are TRBV5-4 and TRBJ2-3; D is undetermined. Germline values: CDR1 SGHNT, CDR2 YYREEE (reference sequence). Trimming shortened V by 2 bases and J by 5 bases, and 9 bases separated the two germline ends. This CDR3 has 13 residues. CDR3 bases: TGTGCCAGCAGCTTAAGTGAAGTAGATACGCAGTATTTT. This encodes CASSLSEVDTQYF.

The chain carries TRBV9 and TRBJ2-7, with D hard to call. The CDR3 is made up of 15 amino acids. The germline CDR1 and CDR2 sequences are SGDLS and YYNGEE. Trimming took off 4 bases at V and 3 bases at J, with 17 bases between the two ends. The CDR3 region is CASSSSPGRNYEQYF. CDR3 in DNA: TGTGCCAGCAGCTCCTCTCCTGGCAGAAACTACGAGCAGTACTTC.

The J gene is TRBJ1-1, the V gene TRBV4-1, with D uncertain. The V gene lost 0 bases and the J gene lost 11 bases, with 16 bases spanning the gap. CDR3 length: 14 amino acids. Germline V CDR1 and CDR2: MGHRA, YSYEKL. The CDR3 loop reads CASSQDVSGRAAFF. The DNA for the CDR3 is TGCGCCAGCAGCCAAGATGTCTCTGGGAGGGCGGCTTTCTTT.

The chain uses TRBV7-2 and TRBJ1-2; the D gene is possibly TRBD1 (6 bases). V lost 2 bases and J 4 bases, leaving 8 bases between the germline ends. Germline V gene sequence: CDR1 SGHTA, CDR2 FQGNSA. There are 13 residues in the CDR3. This CDR3 is CASSLSGVYGYTF. The CDR3 coding sequence is TGTGCCAGCAGCTTATCAGGGGTCTATGGCTACACCTTC.

V and J are TRBV29-1 and TRBJ1-3; D is ambiguous. CDR3 length: 13 residues. V dropped 1 base and J dropped 2 bases, with 6 bases sitting between them. The germline CDR1 and CDR2 sequences are SQVTM and ANQGSEA. The chain's CDR3 is CSVEGWPGNTIYF. DNA for the CDR3: TGCAGCGTTGAAGGTTGGCCTGGAAACACCATATATTTT. Variable domain in full (rest from reference TRBV29-1 and TRBJ1-3): SAVISQKPSRDICQRGTSLTIQCQVDSQVTMMFWYRQQPGQSLTLIATANQGSEATYESGFVIDKFPISRPNLTFSTLTVSNMSPEDSSIYLCSVEGWPGNTIYFGEGSWLTVV.

CDR3 in DNA: TGCAGTGCTCTACCCGGGACAGAAGAGACCCAGTACTTC. This codes for CSALPGTEETQYF. This chain uses TRBV20-1 with TRBJ2-5, with 7 positions matching TRBD1. Germline V gives CDR1 DFQATT, CDR2 SNEGSKA (reference sequence). The junction had 6 bases not matched to a gene; V was cut back by 5 bases and J by 3 bases. The CDR3 contains 13 residues.

This clonotype was seen a handful of times. V usage is TRBV29-1 and J usage is TRBJ2-1; tentatively, D is TRBD2 (5 bases). The V end lost 7 bases, the J end lost 7 bases, and 20 bases lay between the germline ends. From germline, CDR1 is SQVTM and CDR2 ANQGSEA. The CDR3 extends over 14 amino acids. CDR3 DNA sequence: TGCAGCGCCTCTCGAGGGCCTTCGTGGAATGAGCAGTTCTTC. Amino acid sequence: CSASRGPSWNEQFF.

This rearrangement joins TRBV7-9 to TRBJ1-3, with D perhaps TRBD1 (5 bases). Per the germline V gene, CDR1 is SEHNR and CDR2 is FQNEAQ (reference sequence). This CDR3 region has 16 residues. V dropped 5 bases and J dropped 4 bases, with 18 bases sitting between them. CDR3 loop: CASSPREGLAGNTIYF. The CDR3 DNA reads TGTGCCAGCAGCCCGCGAGAGGGGCTGGCCGGAAACACCATATATTTT.

The chain links TRBV7-2 to TRBJ1-3; D unresolved. Germline-derived CDR1 and CDR2 are SGHTA and FQGNSA. V lost 3 bases and J 0 bases, leaving 9 bases between the germline ends. CDR3 length: 15 residues. As DNA, the CDR3 is TGTGCCAGCAGCTTTTCAGCTGACTCTGGAAACACCATATATTTT. This encodes CASSFSADSGNTIYF.

This clonotype has just a few counts. The chain has TRBV29-1 and TRBJ1-2; D is possibly TRBD1 (5 bases). CDR1 is SQVTM, CDR2 ANQGSEA, per germline. CDR3 length equals 11 residues. V dropped 3 bases and J dropped 8 bases, with 10 bases sitting between them. CDR3: CSVDGQGGYTF. In nucleotides, the CDR3 is TGCAGCGTTGACGGGCAGGGAGGCTACACCTTC.

This clonotype was detected ten times or more. For the CDR3, the DNA is TGTGCCAGCAGCTTGGGACTGGGTACAGATACGCAGTATTTT. This sequence encodes CASSLGLGTDTQYF. The rearrangement uses TRBV7-2 and TRBJ2-3, with a weak D call TRBD2 (6 bases). Germline values: CDR1 SGHTA, CDR2 FQGNSA. V lost 3 bases, J lost 3 bases, and 10 bases lay in between. The CDR3 is 14 residues long.